Listed below are T cell receptor beta chains from one sample, sequenced in a study of human CD8 memory T cell subsets. TCRdb reanalyzed the 5' RACE reads, giving one entry per CDR3 protein sequence and no DNA. The sample data list thousands of distinct CDR3 sequences. The specimen was CD8+ T cells from PBMCs. These receptors all come from a human donor in good health. CDR3s include the opening cysteine and the closing phenylalanine or tryptophan. For some rows the clone size is stated as once, few or many, or as a class when expanded; others skip it.

TRBV4-2	TRBJ2-3	-	CASSQDGTGNTDTQYF
TRBV11-2	TRBJ2-3	-	CASSWATGGTDTQYF
TRBV11-2	TRBJ1-1	-	CASSLGTEAFF
TRBV11-3	TRBJ2-1	-	CASSPRTGESEQFF
TRBV30	TRBJ2-1	-	CAWSLGTSGRESYNEQFF
TRBV6-4	TRBJ1-2	-	CASSDSPSSGYTF
TRBV20-1	TRBJ2-7	large	CSARATLAGYEQYF
TRBV11-2	TRBJ2-2	-	CASTTGPGLAGAGNTGELFF
TRBV6-2/TRBV6-3	TRBJ2-5	-	CASMLLRSRETQYF
TRBV21-1	TRBJ2-1	-	CASSRPSTGLKVSYNEQFF
TRBV7-9	TRBJ2-1	-	CASSLGSEQFF
TRBV4-3	TRBJ2-1	-	CASSQEEGQGYEQFF
TRBV6-1	TRBJ2-7	-	CASSEAGDSSYEQYF
TRBV19	TRBJ2-1	-	CASSIDPGNLNEQFF
TRBV20-1	TRBJ2-5	-	CSARLADKGQTETQYF
TRBV6-2/TRBV6-3	TRBJ2-2	-	CASSYSGENTGELFF
TRBV7-9	TRBJ2-7	-	CASSLRDRYSEQYF
TRBV7-9	TRBJ2-4	-	CANQTPGENIQYF
TRBV6-2/TRBV6-3	TRBJ2-7	-	CASSPQSDSSYEQYF
TRBV13	TRBJ2-1	-	CASVVMGNEQFF
TRBV5-6	TRBJ2-7	medium-sized	CASSLATSWGSEEQYF
TRBV7-2	TRBJ2-7	-	CASSRDGTAAYEQYF
TRBV5-1	TRBJ2-7	-	CASSRDSTRFGSYEQYF
TRBV5-1	TRBJ2-5	-	CASSLSRRETQYF
TRBV12-3/TRBV12-4	TRBJ1-6	medium-sized	CASSLKGGESSPLHF
TRBV19	TRBJ2-3	-	CASSMRLNTDTQYF
TRBV6-2/TRBV6-3	TRBJ1-2	-	CASSVRDNYGYTF
TRBV5-4	TRBJ1-2	-	CASSLEGFYGYTF
TRBV12-3/TRBV12-4	TRBJ1-1	medium-sized	CASSLGGGTEAFF
TRBV20-1	TRBJ1-5	-	CSARAPTGGSQPQHF
TRBV6-6	TRBJ2-5	-	CASSYLAVQETQYF
TRBV20-1	TRBJ1-6	medium-sized	CSARDRLSGESSPLHF
TRBV5-6	TRBJ2-7	-	CASSLVGDYEQYF
TRBV6-5	TRBJ2-7	-	CATRTGGTNEQYF
TRBV7-2	TRBJ2-1	-	CASSLGSGSYNEQFF
TRBV19	TRBJ2-2	medium-sized	CAGGQGNTGELFF
TRBV6-5	TRBJ2-5	medium-sized	CASSYTSGGAETQYF
TRBV20-1	TRBJ2-1	-	CSAWAPGIPSNEQFF
TRBV15	TRBJ2-7	-	CATSRDGTASYEQYF
TRBV12-3/TRBV12-4	TRBJ2-2	-	CASSSGTGELFF
TRBV30	TRBJ1-2	-	CAWREGNKLNDGYTF
TRBV20-1	TRBJ2-7	-	CSARGGSEAHEQYF
TRBV27	TRBJ1-4	-	CASSLSIWTAATNEKLFF
TRBV4-1	TRBJ1-5	-	CASSQDGQINQPQHF
TRBV7-2	TRBJ2-7	-	CASSLEAYEQYF